The entry that follows covers one T cell receptor (beta chain) sequence. The data belong to a study of cytotoxic CD8 clonotypes in ibrutinib-treated CLL. In germline, CDR1 is MNHEY, CDR2 SVGAGI. Trimming took off 3 bases at V and 2 bases at J, with 8 bases between the two ends. There are 15 residues in the CDR3. The repertoire was sequenced with immunoSEQ multiplex PCR; TCRdb's copy has only in-frame clones and lacks some. This sample has roughly 97,000 clones, with approximately 78% found just once. The sequencing here drew on PBMCs, taken after 12 months of ibrutinib treatment. The chain combines TRBV6-5 with TRBJ2-6; D call uncertain. The sequence was obtained from a human donor with chronic lymphocytic leukemia. The CDR3 bases are TGTGCCAGCAGTTATGCCCCAACTGGGGCCAACGTCCTGACTTTC. Translating gives CASSYAPTGANVLTF.